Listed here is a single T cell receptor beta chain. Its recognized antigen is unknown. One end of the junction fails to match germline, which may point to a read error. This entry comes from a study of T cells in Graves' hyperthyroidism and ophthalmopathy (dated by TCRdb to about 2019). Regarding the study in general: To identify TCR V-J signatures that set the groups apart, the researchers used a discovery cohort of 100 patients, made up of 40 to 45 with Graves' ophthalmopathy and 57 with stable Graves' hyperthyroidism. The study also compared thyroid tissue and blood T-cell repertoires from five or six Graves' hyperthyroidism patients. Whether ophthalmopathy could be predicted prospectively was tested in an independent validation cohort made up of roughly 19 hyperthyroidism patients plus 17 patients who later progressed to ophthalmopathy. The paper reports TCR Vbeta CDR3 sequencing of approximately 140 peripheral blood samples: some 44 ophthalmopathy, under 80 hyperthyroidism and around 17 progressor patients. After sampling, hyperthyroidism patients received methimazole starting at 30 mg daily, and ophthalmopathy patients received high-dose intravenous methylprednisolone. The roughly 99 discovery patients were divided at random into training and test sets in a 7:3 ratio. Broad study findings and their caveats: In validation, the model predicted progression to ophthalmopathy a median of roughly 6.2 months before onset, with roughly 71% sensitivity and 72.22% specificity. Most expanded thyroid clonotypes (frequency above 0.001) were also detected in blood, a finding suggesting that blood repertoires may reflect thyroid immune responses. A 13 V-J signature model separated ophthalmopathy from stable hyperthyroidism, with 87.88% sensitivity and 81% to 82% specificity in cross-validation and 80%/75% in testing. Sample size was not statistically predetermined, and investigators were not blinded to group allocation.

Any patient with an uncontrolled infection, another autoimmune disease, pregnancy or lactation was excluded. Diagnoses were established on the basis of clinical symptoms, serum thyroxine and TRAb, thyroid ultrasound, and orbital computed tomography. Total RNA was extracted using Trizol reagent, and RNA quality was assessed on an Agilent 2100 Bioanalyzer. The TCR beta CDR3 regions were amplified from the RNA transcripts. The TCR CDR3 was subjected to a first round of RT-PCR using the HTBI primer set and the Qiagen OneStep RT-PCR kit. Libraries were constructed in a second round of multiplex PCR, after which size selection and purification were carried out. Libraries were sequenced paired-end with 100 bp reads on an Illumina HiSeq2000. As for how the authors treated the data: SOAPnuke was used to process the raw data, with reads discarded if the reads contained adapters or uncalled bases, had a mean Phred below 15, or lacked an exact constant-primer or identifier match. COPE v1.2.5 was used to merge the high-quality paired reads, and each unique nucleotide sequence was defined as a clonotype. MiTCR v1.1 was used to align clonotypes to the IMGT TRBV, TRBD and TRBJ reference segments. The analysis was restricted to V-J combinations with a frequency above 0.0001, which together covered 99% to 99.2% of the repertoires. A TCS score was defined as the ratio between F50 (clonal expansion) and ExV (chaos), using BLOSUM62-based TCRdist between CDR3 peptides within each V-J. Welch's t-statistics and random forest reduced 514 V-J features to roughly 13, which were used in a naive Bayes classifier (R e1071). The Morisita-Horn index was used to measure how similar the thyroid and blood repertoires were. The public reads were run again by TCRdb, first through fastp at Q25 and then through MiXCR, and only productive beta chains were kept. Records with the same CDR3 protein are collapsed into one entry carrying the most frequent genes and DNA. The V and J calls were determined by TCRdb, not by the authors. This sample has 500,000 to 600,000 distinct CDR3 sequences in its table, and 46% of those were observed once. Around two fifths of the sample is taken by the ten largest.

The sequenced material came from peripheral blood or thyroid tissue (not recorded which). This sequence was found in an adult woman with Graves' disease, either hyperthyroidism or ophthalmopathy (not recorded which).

Here the CDR3 is given as CASTWAKTGELFF. The DNA sequence is TGTGCCAGCACATGGGCGAAAACCGGGGAGCTGTTTTTT. The rearranged chain carries TRBV2 and TRBJ2-2; the D gene remains uncertain. In the germline V gene, CDR1 corresponds to SNHLY and CDR2 to FYNNEI. Counted from cysteine to phenylalanine, this CDR3 has 13 amino acids. Kept here is only the CDR3 DNA, which spans 39 bases and is read in frame from base 1.